A single sample gave rise to the 19 T cell receptor beta chains below, sequenced in a study of molecular identifiers for immune sequencing clone quantification. TCRdb used MiXCR to reprocess the PCR reads, holding one entry per CDR3 protein. The sample lists roughly 630,000 distinct CDR3 sequences; around 25% were seen once. Specimen: naive CD8+ T cells from blood, with Jurkat cell RNA spiked in. Subset described: FACS-sorted CD8+CD4-CCR7+CD45RA+ naive T cells. These receptors were collected from a human donor in good health. Some libraries in this study had Jurkat cell RNA spiked in.

V and J are TRBV5-6 and TRBJ2-7; the match to TRBD1 covers 7 bases. The trim removed 3 bases at V and 2 bases at J, leaving 5 bases unmatched. The CDR3 has 14 amino acids. The germline gives CDR1 SGHDT, CDR2 YYEEEE. CDR3 nucleotide sequence: TGTGCCAGCAGCTGGGGGACAGTCACCTACGAGCAGTACTTC. The encoded protein is CASSWGTVTYEQYF.

Comments on this clonotype: This may stem from a read error, because a much larger clone lies one nucleotide away. The chain has TRBV5-1 and TRBJ2-5; 8 bases agree with TRBD2. The CDR3 spans 16 residues. Losses at the gene ends were 3 bases for V and 3 bases for J; bases not matched to a gene: 10. CDR1 and CDR2 from the germline V gene are SGHRS and YFSETQ. DNA for the CDR3: TGCGCCAGCAGCTCGGGGGGGCGCGGGACCAAAGAGACCCAGTACTTC. It yields the protein CASSSGGRGTKETQYF.

This clonotype was picked up one time. This sequence may be a read error, since a much larger clone differs from it by one base. As DNA, the CDR3 is TGTGCCAGCAGTCCCGGGGGGCTGGATACGCGGTATTTT. This gives the protein CASSPGGLDTRYF. This sequence joins TRBV27 and TRBJ2-3; perhaps TRBD2 as D (7 bases). Per the germline V gene, CDR1 is MNHEY and CDR2 is SMNVEV (reference sequence). The CDR3 is 13 residues long.

This clonotype was observed many times. CDR3 in amino acids: CASSLEAGAPYEQYF. As DNA, the CDR3 is TGTGCCAGCAGCTTAGAAGCGGGGGCCCCCTACGAGCAGTACTTC. This rearrangement joins TRBV7-9 to TRBJ2-7, with 8 bases matching TRBD2. The CDR3 runs to 15 residues. The V segment lost 1 base and the J segment 2 bases; nucleotides outside the gene matches: 4. Germline CDR1 and CDR2: SEHNR and FQNEAQ (reference sequence).

The chain has TRBV28 and TRBJ2-1, with 9 bases aligning to TRBD2. V trimming: 3 bases; J trimming: 8 bases; junction bases outside the gene matches: 11. Germline CDR1 and CDR2: MDHEN and SYDVKM. CDR3 length: 16 residues. The CDR3 DNA reads as TGTGCCAGCAGTTTGGCGGCGGGAGGGCTGTACGATGAGCAGTTCTTC. Its translation is CASSLAAGGLYDEQFF. Based on the CDR3 plus reference TRBV28 and TRBJ2-1, the full variable domain is DVKVTQSSRYLVKRTGEKVFLECVQDMDHENMFWYRQDPGLGLRLIYFSYDVKMKEKGDIPEGYSVSREKKERFSLILESASTNQTSMYLCASSLAAGGLYDEQFFGPGTRLTVL.

For this clonotype: A read error may explain this, as a much larger clone is one base away. This rearrangement joins TRBV6-6 to TRBJ2-7; D is perhaps TRBD2 (5 bases). Germline loops: CDR1 MNHNY, CDR2 SVGAGI (reference sequence). The germline V and J ends were trimmed by 6 bases and 6 bases, with 12 bases remaining between them. The CDR3 runs 12 residues. The DNA for the CDR3 is TGTGCCAGCAGAAGAGGGTCTTTCGAGCAGTACTTC. Residues: CASRRGSFEQYF.

CDR3 nucleotides: TGTGCCATTCGTGTAGGGCTTACCCTCACAGATACGCAGTATTTT. Its translation: CAIRVGLTLTDTQYF. The J gene is TRBJ2-3, the V gene TRBV5-4; D is unresolved. The CDR3 is made up of 15 amino acids. V shed 9 bases and J shed 2 bases, with 19 bases lying between them. The V gene's germline CDR1 is SGHNT and CDR2 YYREEE (reference sequence).

The genes are TRBV3-1 and TRBJ2-5; maybe TRBD2 (6 bases). Trimming left V 3 bases short and J 4 bases short, with 12 bases between. The CDR3 covers 14 residues. The V gene's germline CDR1 is LGHDT and CDR2 YNNKEL (reference sequence). CDR3 nucleotides: TGTGCCAGCAGCCAGGGCGGGACCAGAGAGACCCAGTACTTC. The encoded protein is CASSQGGTRETQYF.

This clonotype was seen a handful of times. The chain is built from TRBV27 and TRBJ2-7; D might be TRBD2 (6 bases). Per the germline V gene, CDR1 is MNHEY and CDR2 is SMNVEV (reference sequence). The CDR3 is 14 residues long. V was clipped by 3 bases and J by 3 bases, with 12 bases between them. The CDR3 region has the DNA TGTGCCAGCAGTTTGATCGGGGGATTCTACGAGCAGTACTTC. The encoded protein is CASSLIGGFYEQYF.

The DNA for the CDR3 is TGCGCCAGCCGCCCCGTCCCCCCCGCGCCCCCGTACTTC. This translates into CASRPVPPAPPYF. The rearrangement links TRBV4-3 to TRBJ2-5; D gene ambiguous. The CDR3 extends over 13 amino acids. Trimming removed 8 bases from V and 13 bases from J, with 23 bases in between. Germline lookup yields CDR1 LGHNA and CDR2 YSLEER.

This clonotype was counted between two and nine times. CDR3 bases: TGTGCCAGCAGCTCGGAGGGGGGGGCCCCAGATACGCAGTATTTT. This gives the protein CASSSEGGAPDTQYF. This chain connects TRBV5-8 to TRBJ2-3; D possibly corresponds to TRBD2 (7 bases). With 3 bases removed from V and 4 bases from J, the gap between germline ends came to 15 bases. The CDR3 totals 15 residues. Germline loops: CDR1 SGHTS, CDR2 YDEGEE.

The chain employs TRBV27 and TRBJ2-7; D call uncertain. V lost 5 bases and J 1 base, leaving 12 bases between the germline ends. Germline values: CDR1 MNHEY, CDR2 SMNVEV (reference sequence). The CDR3 contains 14 residues. The CDR3 bases are TGTGCCAGCAGTCGTCCAGGACCTTCCTACGAGCAGTACTTC. As protein: CASSRPGPSYEQYF.

This clonotype was seen ten or more times. The V call is TRBV14, the J call TRBJ2-2; 7 nucleotides line up with TRBD2. V trimming: 0 bases; J trimming: 2 bases; junction bases outside the gene matches: 12. Per germline, CDR1 SGHDN and CDR2 FVKESK. The CDR3 runs to 19 residues. The CDR3 nucleotides read TGTGCCAGCAGCCAAGATTTAGCTAGCGGAGATTCTAACACCGGGGAGCTGTTTTTT. This gives the protein CASSQDLASGDSNTGELFF.

V gene TRBV7-8 combines with J gene TRBJ2-1; the match to TRBD2 covers 8 bases. CDR1 SGHVS and CDR2 FQNEAQ come from the germline V gene. The trim removed 5 bases at V and 8 bases at J, leaving 8 bases unmatched. This CDR3 has 14 residues. CDR3 sequence (DNA): TGTGCCAGCAGCCTACTCGGGGGGGCGGATGAGCAGTTCTTC. Residues: CASSLLGGADEQFF.

This chain links TRBV27 with TRBJ1-4; TRBD1 aligns across 8 bases. V lost 9 bases to trimming and J lost 8 bases; unmatched junction nucleotides: 11. The CDR3 consists of 14 residues. Looked up from germline, CDR1 is MNHEY and CDR2 is SMNVEV (reference sequence). In nucleotides, the CDR3 is TGTGCCAGTAACATCAGGGGGCCTGGCGAAAAACTGTTTTTT. Its translation: CASNIRGPGEKLFF.

As to this clonotype: The conserved closing phenylalanine or tryptophan is absent in this CDR3, likely reflecting a read error. The chain employs TRBV9 and TRBJ2-2, with D possibly being TRBD2 (6 bases). Trimming removed 0 bases from V and 0 bases from J, with 12 bases in between. Per the germline V gene, CDR1 is SGDLS and CDR2 is YYNGEE. The CDR3 is made up of 17 amino acids. The CDR3 loop is CASSVEWGLANTGELFL. The CDR3 DNA sequence: TGTGCCAGCAGCGTAGAATGGGGACTGGCGAACACCGGGGAGCTGTTTCTT.

Ten or more counts support this clonotype. The J gene is TRBJ2-3, the V gene TRBV14; D tentatively fits TRBD1 or TRBD2 (7 bases each). Deletions cut 3 bases from V and 4 bases from J, with 23 bases between. The CDR3 length is 18 residues. CDR1 SGHDN and CDR2 FVKESK come from the germline V gene. In DNA, the CDR3 is TGTGCCAGCAGCCAGACCGACAGGGAGGGTTTGTCGGCAGATACGCAGTATTTT. Its protein is CASSQTDREGLSADTQYF.

This clonotype was counted a few times. This chain links TRBV4-1 with TRBJ2-7; D is unclear. V lost 1 base and J 2 bases, leaving 12 bases between the germline ends. Germline V gene lookup returns CDR1 MGHRA and CDR2 YSYEKL. There are 15 residues in the CDR3. In nucleotides, the CDR3 is TGCGCCAGCAGCCAAGTTTTTGGCGGTACCTACGAGCAGTACTTC. The encoded protein is CASSQVFGGTYEQYF.

About this clonotype: This may be a read error, as it is one base from a much larger clone. The CDR3 is CASGYPTGSDLGTQYF. The CDR3 nucleotides read TGTGCCAGCGGGTATCCGACAGGGAGCGACTTAGGTACGCAGTATTTT. J is TRBJ2-3 and V is TRBV6-5, with TRBD1 identical over 7 bases. The germline gives CDR1 MNHEY, CDR2 SVGAGI. V lost 8 bases and J lost 8; bases outside the gene matches: 19. This CDR3 contains 16 residues.